The source of this TCR beta chain is a study of blood T cells in healthy people across ages. Study-wide points: It was found that TCR beta diversity correlated strongly with the percentage of naive T cells. Diversity of TCR beta per million T cells declined in a roughly linear way with age.

The CDR3 has 13 amino acids. Trimming took 0 bases from V and 7 from J, leaving 7 bases between them. Germline V lookup: CDR1 LGHNA, CDR2 YNFKEQ. The authors ran a second PCR of 7 to 11 cycles using a sample-barcoded 5' primer and a J-beta primer mix. Researchers report that a template-switch adaptor with 12 random nucleotides tagged each cDNA molecule. TCRdb ran MiXCR on the 5' RACE reads and lists one entry per CDR3 protein. There are 1.5 million or so distinct CDR3 sequences in the sample; about 40% occur only once, and roughly 8.2% lies in the top ten. A remark on this clonotype: Its matching antigen is unknown.

The source is a woman aged 18-35 years in good health. Sequenced material: blood. The chain employs TRBV4-2 and TRBJ2-1, with D unresolved. CDR3 DNA sequence: TGTGCCAGCAGCCAAGAGGCGTGGAATGAGCAGTTCTTC. Residues: CASSQEAWNEQFF.